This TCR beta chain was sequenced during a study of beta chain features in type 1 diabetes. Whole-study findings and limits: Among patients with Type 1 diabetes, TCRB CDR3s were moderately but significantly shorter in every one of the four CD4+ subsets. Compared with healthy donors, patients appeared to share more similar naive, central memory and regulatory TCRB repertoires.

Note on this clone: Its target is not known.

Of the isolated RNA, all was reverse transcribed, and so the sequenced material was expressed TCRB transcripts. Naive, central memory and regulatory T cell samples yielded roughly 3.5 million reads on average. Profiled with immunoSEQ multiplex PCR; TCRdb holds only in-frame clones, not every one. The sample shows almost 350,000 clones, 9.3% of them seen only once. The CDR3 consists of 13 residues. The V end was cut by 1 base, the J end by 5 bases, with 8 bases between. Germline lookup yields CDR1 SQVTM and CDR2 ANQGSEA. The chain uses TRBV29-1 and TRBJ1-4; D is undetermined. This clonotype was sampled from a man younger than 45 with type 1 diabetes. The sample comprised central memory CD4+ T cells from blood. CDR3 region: CSVEVGSNEKLFF. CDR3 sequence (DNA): TGCAGCGTTGAAGTTGGGAGCAATGAAAAACTGTTTTTT.